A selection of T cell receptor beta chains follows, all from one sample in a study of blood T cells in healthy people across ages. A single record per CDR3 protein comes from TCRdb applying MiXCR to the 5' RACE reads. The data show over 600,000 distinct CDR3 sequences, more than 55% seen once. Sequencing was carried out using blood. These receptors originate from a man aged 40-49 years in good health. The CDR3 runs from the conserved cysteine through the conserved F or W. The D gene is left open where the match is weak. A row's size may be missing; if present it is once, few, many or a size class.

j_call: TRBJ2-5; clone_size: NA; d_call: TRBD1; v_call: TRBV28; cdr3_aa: CASEPGTGGVETQYF; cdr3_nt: TGTGCCAGCGAACCCGGGACAGGGGGCGTTGAGACCCAGTACTTC
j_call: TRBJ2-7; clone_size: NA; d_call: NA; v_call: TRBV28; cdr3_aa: CASGTPEQYF; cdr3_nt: TGTGCCAGCGGGACACCCGAGCAGTACTTC
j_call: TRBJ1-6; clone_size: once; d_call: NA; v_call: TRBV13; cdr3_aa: CASSLRTQNSPLHF; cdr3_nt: TGTGCCAGCAGCTTACGGACTCAAAATTCACCCCTCCACTTT
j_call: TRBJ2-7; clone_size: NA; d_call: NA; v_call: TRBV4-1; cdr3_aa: CASSQDQRAGSYEQYF; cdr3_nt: TGCGCCAGCAGCCAAGATCAGCGAGCGGGCTCCTACGAGCAGTACTTC
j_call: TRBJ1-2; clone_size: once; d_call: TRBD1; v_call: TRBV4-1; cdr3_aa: CASSQGPAGQIYGYTF; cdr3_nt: TGCGCCAGCAGCCAAGGGCCGGCGGGACAGATTTATGGCTACACCTTC
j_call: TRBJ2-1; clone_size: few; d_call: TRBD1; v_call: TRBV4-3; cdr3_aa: CASSQERTGYHRYNEQFF; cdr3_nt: TGCGCCAGCAGCCAAGAACGGACAGGATACCATCGATACAATGAGCAGTTCTTC
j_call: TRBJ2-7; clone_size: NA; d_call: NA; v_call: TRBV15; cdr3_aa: CATSREGGQPSLSSYEQYF; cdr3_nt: TGTGCCACCAGCCGCGAGGGGGGACAGCCTAGTTTGAGCTCCTACGAGCAGTACTTC
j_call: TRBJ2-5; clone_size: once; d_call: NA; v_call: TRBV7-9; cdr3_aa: CASSLARAQETQYF; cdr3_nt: TGTGCCAGCAGCTTAGCGCGGGCACAAGAGACCCAGTACTTC
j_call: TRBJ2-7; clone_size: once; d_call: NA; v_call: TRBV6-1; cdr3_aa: CASSMSGLEQYF; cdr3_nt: TGTGCCAGCAGTATGTCAGGGCTCGAGCAGTACTTC
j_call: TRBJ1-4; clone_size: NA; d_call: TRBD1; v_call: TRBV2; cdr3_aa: CASIYRGNEKLFF; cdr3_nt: TGTGCCAGCATCTACAGGGGCAATGAAAAACTGTTTTTT
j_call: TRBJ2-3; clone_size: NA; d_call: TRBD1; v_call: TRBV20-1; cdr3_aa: CSAGQGTDTQYF; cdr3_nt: TGCAGTGCCGGACAGGGGACAGATACGCAGTATTTT
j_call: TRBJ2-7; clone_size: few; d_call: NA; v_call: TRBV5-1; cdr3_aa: CASSWYGGALYEQYF; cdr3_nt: TGCGCCAGCAGTTGGTATGGGGGAGCCCTCTACGAGCAGTACTTC
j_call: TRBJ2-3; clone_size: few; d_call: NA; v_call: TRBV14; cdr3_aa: CASSPRLSRETSDTQYF; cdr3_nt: TGTGCCAGCAGTCCCAGATTATCGCGGGAAACGTCAGATACGCAGTATTTT
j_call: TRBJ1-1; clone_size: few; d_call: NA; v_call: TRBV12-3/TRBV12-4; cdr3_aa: CASNGPPLNTEAFF; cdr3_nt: TGTGCCAGCAACGGGCCTCCCTTGAACACTGAAGCTTTCTTT
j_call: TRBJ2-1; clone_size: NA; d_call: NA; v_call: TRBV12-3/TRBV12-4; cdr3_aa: CASSHSSDYYNEQFF; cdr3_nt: TGTGCCAGCAGCCATTCTTCGGACTATTACAATGAGCAGTTCTTC
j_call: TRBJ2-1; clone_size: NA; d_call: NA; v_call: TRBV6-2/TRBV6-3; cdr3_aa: CASSYNRIYNEQFF; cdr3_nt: TGTGCCAGCAGTTACAACAGAATCTACAATGAGCAGTTCTTC
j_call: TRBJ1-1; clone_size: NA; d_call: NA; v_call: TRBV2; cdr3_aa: CASGKTVNTEAFF; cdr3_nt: TGTGCCAGCGGGAAAACAGTGAACACTGAAGCTTTCTTT
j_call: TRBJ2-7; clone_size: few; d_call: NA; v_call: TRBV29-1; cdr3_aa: CSVGRSSYEQYF; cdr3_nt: TGCAGCGTCGGCAGGAGCTCCTACGAGCAGTACTTC
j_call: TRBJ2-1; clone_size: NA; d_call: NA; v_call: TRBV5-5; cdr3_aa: CASSSRGGAASYNEQFF; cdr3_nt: TGTGCCAGCAGCTCGCGGGGCGGAGCGGCTTCCTACAATGAGCAGTTCTTC
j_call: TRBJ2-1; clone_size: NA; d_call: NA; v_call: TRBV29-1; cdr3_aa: CSVEERYEPGHFLDKEQFF; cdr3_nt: TGCAGCGTTGAAGAACGCTATGAGCCAGGCCATTTTTTAGACAAGGAGCAGTTCTTC
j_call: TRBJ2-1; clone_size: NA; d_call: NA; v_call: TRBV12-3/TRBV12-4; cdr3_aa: CASSGGGSPYNEQFF; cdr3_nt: TGTGCCAGCAGCGGAGGGGGGTCGCCCTACAATGAGCAGTTCTTC
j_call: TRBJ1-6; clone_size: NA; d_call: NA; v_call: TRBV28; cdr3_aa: CASSLFSF; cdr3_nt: TGTGCCAGCAGTTTATTCTCGTTT
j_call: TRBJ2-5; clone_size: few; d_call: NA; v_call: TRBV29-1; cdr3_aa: CSVEPAGSTETQYF; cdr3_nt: TGCAGCGTTGAACCCGCAGGGTCGACGGAGACCCAGTACTTC
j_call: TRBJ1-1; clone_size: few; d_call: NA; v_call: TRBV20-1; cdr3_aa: CSARPVPGSPEAFF; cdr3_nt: TGCAGTGCTAGACCCGTTCCAGGGAGCCCTGAAGCTTTCTTT
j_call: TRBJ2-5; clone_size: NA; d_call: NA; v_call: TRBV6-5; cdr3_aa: CASSTKPLRIQETQYF; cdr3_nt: TGTGCCAGCAGTACAAAACCCCTACGCATCCAAGAGACCCAGTACTTC
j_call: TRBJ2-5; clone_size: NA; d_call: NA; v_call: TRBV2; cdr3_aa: CASSALLGGQETQYF; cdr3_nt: TGTGCCAGCAGTGCTCTCCTCGGGGGTCAAGAGACCCAGTACTTC
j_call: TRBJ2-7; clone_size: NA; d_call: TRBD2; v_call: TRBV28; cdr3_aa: CASSFTSGIVNEQYF; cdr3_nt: TGTGCCAGCAGTTTTACTAGCGGGATAGTCAACGAGCAGTACTTC
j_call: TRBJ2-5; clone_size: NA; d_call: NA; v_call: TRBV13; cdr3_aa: CASTGESQETQYF; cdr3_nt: TGTGCCAGCACCGGGGAGAGTCAAGAGACCCAGTACTTC
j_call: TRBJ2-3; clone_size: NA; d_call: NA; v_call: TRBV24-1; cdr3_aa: CATSQGFTDTQYF; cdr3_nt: TGTGCCACCTCACAAGGGTTCACAGATACGCAGTATTTT
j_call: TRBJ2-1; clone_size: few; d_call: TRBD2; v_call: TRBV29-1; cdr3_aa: CSVDWTSGDEQFF; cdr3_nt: TGCAGCGTTGATTGGACTAGCGGCGATGAGCAGTTCTTC
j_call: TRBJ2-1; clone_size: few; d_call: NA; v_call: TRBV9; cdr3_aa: CASSVASGWLVEQFF; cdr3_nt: TGTGCCAGCAGCGTAGCTTCGGGATGGCTCGTTGAGCAGTTCTTC
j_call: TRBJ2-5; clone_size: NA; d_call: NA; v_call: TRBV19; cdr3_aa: CASSWTNQETQYF; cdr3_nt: TGTGCCAGTAGTTGGACAAACCAAGAGACCCAGTACTTC